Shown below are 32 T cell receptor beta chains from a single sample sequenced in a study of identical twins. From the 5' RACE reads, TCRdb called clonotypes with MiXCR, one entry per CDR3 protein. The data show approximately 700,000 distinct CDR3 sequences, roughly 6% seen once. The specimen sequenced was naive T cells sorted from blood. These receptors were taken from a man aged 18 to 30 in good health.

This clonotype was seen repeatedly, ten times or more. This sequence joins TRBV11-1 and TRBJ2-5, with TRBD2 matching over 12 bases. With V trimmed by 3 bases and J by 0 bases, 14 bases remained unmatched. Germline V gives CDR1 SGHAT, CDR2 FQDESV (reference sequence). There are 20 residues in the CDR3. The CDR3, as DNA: TGTGCCAGCAGCTTCTTCAGACTAGCGGGAGCCCTGTTGTACCAAGAGACCCAGTACTTC. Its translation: CASSFFRLAGALLYQETQYF.

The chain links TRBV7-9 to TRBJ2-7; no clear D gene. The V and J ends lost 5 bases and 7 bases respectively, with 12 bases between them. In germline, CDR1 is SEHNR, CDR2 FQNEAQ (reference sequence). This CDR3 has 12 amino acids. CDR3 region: CASSISPVEQYF. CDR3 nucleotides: TGTGCCAGCAGCATCTCACCAGTAGAGCAGTACTTC.

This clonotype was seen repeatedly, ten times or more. The CDR3 sequence: CASSQAGSGSYNEQFF. The CDR3 DNA sequence: TGCGCCAGCAGCCAAGCCGGGTCGGGCTCCTACAATGAGCAGTTCTTC. This rearrangement joins TRBV4-3 to TRBJ2-1; D is ambiguous. Germline V gives CDR1 LGHNA, CDR2 YSLEER. Trimming removed 1 base at V and 0 bases at J, with 10 bases between. CDR3 length: 16 residues.

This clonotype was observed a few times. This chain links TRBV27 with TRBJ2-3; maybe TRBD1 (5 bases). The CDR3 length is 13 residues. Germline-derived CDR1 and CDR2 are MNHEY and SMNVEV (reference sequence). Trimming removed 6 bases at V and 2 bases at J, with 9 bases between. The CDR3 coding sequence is TGTGCCAGCAGCTACAGGTTCACAGATACGCAGTATTTT. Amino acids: CASSYRFTDTQYF.

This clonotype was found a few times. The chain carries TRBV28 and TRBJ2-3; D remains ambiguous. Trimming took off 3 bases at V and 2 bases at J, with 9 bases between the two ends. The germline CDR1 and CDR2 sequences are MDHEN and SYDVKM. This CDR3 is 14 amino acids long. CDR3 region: CASSFQQVTDTQYF. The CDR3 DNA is TGTGCCAGCAGTTTTCAGCAGGTCACAGATACGCAGTATTTT.

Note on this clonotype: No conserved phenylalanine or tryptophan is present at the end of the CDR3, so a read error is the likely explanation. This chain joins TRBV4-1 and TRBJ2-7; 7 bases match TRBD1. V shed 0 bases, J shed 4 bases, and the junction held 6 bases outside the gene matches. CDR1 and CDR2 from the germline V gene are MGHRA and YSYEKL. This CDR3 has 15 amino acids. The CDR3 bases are TGCGCCAGCAGCCAAGAGCAGGGGGAGTTTTACGAGCAGTACGCC. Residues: CASSQEQGEFYEQYA.

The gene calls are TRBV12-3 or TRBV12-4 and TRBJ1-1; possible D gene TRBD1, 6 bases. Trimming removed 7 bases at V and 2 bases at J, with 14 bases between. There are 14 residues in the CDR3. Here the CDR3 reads CASKLTGPNTEAFF. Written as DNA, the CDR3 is TGTGCCAGCAAACTGACAGGACCAAACACTGAAGCTTTCTTT.

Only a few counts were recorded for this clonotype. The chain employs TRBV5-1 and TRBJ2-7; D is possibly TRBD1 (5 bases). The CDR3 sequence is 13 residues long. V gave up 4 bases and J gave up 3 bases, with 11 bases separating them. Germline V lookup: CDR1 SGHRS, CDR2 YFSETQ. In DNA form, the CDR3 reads TGCGCCAGCAGCCCCGACAGAAACTACGAGCAGTACTTC. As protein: CASSPDRNYEQYF.

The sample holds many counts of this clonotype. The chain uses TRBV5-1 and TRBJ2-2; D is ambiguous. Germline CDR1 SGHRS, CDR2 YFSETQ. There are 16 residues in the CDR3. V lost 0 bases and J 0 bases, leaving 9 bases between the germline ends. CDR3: CASSLGIIANTGELFF. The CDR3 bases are TGCGCCAGCAGCTTGGGTATTATCGCGAACACCGGGGAGCTGTTTTTT.

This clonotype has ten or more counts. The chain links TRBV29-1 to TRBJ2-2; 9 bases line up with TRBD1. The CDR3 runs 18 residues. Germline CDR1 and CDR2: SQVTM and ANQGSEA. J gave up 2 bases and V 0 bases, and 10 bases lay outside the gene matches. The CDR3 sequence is CSVEDRPGQGVNTGELFF. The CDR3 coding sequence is TGCAGCGTTGAAGATCGCCCGGGACAGGGAGTCAACACCGGGGAGCTGTTTTTT.

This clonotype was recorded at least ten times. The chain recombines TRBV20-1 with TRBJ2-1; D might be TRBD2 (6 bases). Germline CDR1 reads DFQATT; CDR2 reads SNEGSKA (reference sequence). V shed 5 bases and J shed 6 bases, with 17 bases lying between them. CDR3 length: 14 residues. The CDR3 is CSALATHRSNEQFF. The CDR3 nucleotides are TGCAGTGCTCTAGCGACCCACAGAAGCAATGAGCAGTTCTTC.

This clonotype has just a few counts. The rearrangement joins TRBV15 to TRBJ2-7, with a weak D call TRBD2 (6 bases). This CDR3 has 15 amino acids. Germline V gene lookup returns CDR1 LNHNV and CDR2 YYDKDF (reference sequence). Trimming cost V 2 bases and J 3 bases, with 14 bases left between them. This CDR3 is CATSRQIAVDYEQYF. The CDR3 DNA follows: TGTGCCACCAGCAGACAAATAGCGGTAGACTACGAGCAGTACTTC.

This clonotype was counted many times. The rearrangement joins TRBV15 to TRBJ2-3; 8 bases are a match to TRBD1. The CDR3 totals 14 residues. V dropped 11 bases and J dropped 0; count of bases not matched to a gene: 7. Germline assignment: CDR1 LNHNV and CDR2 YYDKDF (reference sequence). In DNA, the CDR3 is TGTGCCGCGAGCCGGGACAGGAGCACAGATACGCAGTATTTT. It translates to CAASRDRSTDTQYF.

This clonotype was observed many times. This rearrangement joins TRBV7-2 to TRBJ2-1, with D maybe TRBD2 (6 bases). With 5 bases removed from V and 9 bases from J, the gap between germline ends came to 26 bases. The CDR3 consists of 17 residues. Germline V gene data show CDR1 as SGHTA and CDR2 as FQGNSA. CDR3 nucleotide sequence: TGTGCCAGCAGCCTAAGGGGTAGGGACTCCCCTCCGCGTGAGCAGTTCTTC. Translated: CASSLRGRDSPPREQFF.

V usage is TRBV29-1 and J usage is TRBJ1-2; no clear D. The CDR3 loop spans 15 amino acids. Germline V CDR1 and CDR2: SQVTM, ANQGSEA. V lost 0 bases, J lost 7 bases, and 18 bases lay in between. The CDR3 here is CSVEDQKGPEAGYTF. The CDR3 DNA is TGCAGCGTTGAAGATCAGAAGGGCCCTGAAGCTGGCTACACCTTC.

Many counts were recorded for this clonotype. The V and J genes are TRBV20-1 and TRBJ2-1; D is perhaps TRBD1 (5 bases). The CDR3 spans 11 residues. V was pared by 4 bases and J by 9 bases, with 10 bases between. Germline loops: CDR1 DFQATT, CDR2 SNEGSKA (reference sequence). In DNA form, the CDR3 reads TGCAGTGCTACCCAGGGCGGTGAGCAGTTCTTC. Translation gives CSATQGGEQFF.

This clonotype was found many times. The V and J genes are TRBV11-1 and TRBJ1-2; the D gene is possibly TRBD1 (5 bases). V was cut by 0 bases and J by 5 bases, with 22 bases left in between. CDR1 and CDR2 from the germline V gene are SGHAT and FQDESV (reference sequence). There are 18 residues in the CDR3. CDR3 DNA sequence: TGTGCCAGCAGCTTAGCGCTTGGCAGGGAAGGCCAAGGTTATGGCTACACCTTC. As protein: CASSLALGREGQGYGYTF.

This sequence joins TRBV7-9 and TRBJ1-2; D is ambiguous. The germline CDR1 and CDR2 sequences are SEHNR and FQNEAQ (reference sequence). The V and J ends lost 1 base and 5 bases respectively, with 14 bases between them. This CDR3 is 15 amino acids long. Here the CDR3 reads CASSLGIALRYGYTF. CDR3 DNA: TGTGCCAGCAGCTTAGGTATAGCCTTGAGGTATGGCTACACCTTC.

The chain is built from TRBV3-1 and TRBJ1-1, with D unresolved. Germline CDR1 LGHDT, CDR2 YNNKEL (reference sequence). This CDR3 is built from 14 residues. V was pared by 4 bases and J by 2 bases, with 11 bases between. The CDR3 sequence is CASSLGMLNTEAFF. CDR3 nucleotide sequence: TGTGCCAGCAGCCTGGGGATGTTAAACACTGAAGCTTTCTTT.

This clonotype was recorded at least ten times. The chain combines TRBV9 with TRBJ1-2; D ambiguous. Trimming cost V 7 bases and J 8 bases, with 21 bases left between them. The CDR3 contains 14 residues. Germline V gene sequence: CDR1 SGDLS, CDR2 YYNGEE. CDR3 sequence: CASRKEATGEGYTF. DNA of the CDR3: TGTGCCAGCCGAAAGGAGGCGACGGGTGAAGGCTACACCTTC.

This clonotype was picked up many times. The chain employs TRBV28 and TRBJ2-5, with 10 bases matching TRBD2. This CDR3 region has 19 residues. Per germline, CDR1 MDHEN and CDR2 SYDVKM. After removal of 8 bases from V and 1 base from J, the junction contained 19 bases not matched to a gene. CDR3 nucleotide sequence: TGTGCCAGCTCGTTCTTACCGCGTCCGGGACTAGCGCCCCAAGAGACCCAGTACTTC. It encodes CASSFLPRPGLAPQETQYF.

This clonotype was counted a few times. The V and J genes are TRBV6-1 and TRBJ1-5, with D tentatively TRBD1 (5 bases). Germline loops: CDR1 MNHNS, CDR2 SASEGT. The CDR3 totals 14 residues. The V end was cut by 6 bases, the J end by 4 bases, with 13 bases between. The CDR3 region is CASSESGQNQPQHF. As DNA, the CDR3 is TGTGCCAGCAGCGAAAGCGGACAAAATCAGCCCCAGCATTTT.

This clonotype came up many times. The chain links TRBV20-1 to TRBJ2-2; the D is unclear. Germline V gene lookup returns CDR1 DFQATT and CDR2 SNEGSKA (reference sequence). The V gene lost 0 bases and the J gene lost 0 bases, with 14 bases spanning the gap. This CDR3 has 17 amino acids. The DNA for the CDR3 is TGCAGTGCTAGAGATCGTTTTAGGACCTCGAACACCGGGGAGCTGTTTTTT. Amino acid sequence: CSARDRFRTSNTGELFF.

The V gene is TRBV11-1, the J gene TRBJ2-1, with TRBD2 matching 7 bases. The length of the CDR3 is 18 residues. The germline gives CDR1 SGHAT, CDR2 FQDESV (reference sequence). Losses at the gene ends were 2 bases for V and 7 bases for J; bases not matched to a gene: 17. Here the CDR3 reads CASSLLAGVGTTGNEQFF. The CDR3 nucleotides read TGTGCCAGCAGCTTACTCGCGGGAGTGGGCACTACGGGTAATGAGCAGTTCTTC.

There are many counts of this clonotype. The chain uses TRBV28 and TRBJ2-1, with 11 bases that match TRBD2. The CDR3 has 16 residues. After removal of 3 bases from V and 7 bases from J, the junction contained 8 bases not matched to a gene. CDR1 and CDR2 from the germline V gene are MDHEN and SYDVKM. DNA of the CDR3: TGTGCCAGCAGTTTCCCGGGACTAGCGGAACCTAATGAGCAGTTCTTC. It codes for CASSFPGLAEPNEQFF.

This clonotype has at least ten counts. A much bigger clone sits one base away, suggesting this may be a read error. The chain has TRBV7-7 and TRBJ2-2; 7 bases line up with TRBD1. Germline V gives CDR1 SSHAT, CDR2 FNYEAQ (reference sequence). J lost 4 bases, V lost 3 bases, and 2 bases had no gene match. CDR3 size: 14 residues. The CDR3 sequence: CASSLGQITGELFF. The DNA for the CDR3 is TGTGCCAGCAGCTTGGGACAGATCACCGGGGAGCTGTTTTTT.

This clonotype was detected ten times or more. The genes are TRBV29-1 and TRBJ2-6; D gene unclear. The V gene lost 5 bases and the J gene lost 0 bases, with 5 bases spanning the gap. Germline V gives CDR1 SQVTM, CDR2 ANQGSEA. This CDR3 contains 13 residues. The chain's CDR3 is CSVYSSGANVLTF. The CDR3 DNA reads TGCAGCGTTTACAGCTCTGGGGCCAACGTCCTGACTTTC.

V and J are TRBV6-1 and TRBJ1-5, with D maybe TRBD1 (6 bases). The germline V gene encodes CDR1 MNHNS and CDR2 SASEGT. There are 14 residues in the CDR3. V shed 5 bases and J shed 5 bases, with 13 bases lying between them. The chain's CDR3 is CASSRTERYQPQHF. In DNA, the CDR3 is TGTGCCAGCAGTAGGACAGAGAGGTATCAGCCCCAGCATTTT.

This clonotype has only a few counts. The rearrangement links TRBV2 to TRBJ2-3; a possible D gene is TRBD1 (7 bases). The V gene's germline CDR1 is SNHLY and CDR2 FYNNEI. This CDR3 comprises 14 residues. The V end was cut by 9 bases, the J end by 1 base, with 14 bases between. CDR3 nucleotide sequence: TGTGCCAGGACAGGGACTCCCCGCACAGATACGCAGTATTTT. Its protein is CARTGTPRTDTQYF. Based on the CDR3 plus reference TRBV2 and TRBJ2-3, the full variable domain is EPEVTQTPSHQVTQMGQEVILRCVPISNHLYFYWYRQILGQKVEFLVSFYNNEISEKSEIFDDQFSVERPDGSNFTLKIRSTKLEDSAMYFCARTGTPRTDTQYFGPGTRLTVL.

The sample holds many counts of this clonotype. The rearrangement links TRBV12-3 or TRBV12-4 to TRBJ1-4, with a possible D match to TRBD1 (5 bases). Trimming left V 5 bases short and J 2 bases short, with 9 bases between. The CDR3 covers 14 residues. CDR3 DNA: TGTGCCAGCAGTAAACGGGGGACTAATGAAAAACTGTTTTTT. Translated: CASSKRGTNEKLFF.

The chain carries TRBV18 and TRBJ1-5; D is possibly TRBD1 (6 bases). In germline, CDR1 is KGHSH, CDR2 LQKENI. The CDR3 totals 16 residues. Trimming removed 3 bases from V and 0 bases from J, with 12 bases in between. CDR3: CASSPGTPDSNQPQHF. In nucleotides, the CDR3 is TGTGCCAGCTCACCCGGGACACCCGATAGCAATCAGCCCCAGCATTTT. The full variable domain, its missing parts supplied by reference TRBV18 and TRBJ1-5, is NAGVMQNPRHLVRRRGQEARLRCSPMKGHSHVYWYRQLPEEGLKFMVYLQKENIIDESGMPKERFSAEFPKEGPSILRIQQVVRGDSAAYFCASSPGTPDSNQPQHFGDGTRLSIL.

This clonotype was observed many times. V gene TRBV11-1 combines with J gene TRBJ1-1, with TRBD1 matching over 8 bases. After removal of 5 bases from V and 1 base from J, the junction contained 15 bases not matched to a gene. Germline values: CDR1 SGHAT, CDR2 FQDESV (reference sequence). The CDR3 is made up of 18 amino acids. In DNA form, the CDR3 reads TGTGCCAGCAGCCCATTGCCGACTAAGACAGGGGAGAACACTGAAGCTTTCTTT. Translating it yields CASSPLPTKTGENTEAFF.